This TCR beta chain is from a study of beta chain features in type 1 diabetes. Overall study: Cell yields, gender and age were similar in healthy donors and patients. Findings of the study overall: A PCR bias possibly favoring shorter templates would apply equally to patients and controls. A moderate, significant TCRB CDR3 shortening appeared in type 1 diabetes across four CD4+ subsets.

Naive, central memory, regulatory and stem cell-like memory cells within the CD4+ compartment were sorted using CD45RO/CCR7/CD25/CD127/CD95/CD27. The CDR3 consists of 15 residues. Germline CDR1 is LGHNA and CDR2 is YSLEER. On this clone: Its specificity is not known. Given a much more abundant clone one base away, this may be a read error.

cDNA synthesis used the whole RNA isolate, giving expressed TCRB sequences. The method was immunoSEQ multiplex PCR; TCRdb's version includes in-frame clones alone and lacks a portion of them. The sample lists about 140,000 clones; more than 9% were seen once. Sequencing used naive CD4+ T cells from blood. This chain connects TRBV4-3 to TRBJ2-4; TRBD1 matches 10 bases. The receptor was derived from a man in his late teens or twenties in good health. CDR3 sequence: CACSQIGTGVNIQYF. CDR3 coding DNA: TGCGCCTGCAGCCAAATCGGGACAGGGGTAAACATTCAGTACTTC.